These T cell receptor beta chains were read from a single sample in a study of radiotherapy plus CTLA-4 blockade in lung cancer. Method: immunoSEQ multiplex PCR; TCRdb's copy keeps in-frame clones and lacks some. The sample holds about 49,000 clones, roughly three quarters seen once. This sample comprised peripheral blood, obtained from a patient treated with radiotherapy plus ipilimumab. The receptor source for this set is a human donor with non-small cell lung cancer who had stable disease on radiotherapy plus ipilimumab. Both conserved end residues are part of each CDR3. Each record gives: J gene, CDR3 length, clone size, D gene, V gene, CDR3 protein, CDR3 DNA. The D gene is left open where the match is weak. Not every row has a clone size; where given, it reads once, few, many or a size class.

>TRBJ1-4|15|NA|NA|TRBV5-1
CASSLGERNDEKLFF
TGCGCCAGCAGCTTGGGGGAGAGGAATGATGAAAAACTGTTTTTT
>TRBJ2-1|13|NA|NA|TRBV12-5
CASGSQGRNEQFF
TGTGCTAGTGGTTCCCAGGGGCGGAATGAGCAGTTCTTC
>TRBJ1-2|14|NA|NA|TRBV5-1
CASTDRNDPYGYTF
TGCGCCAGCACCGATCGGAACGACCCCTATGGCTACACCTTC
>TRBJ2-6|16|NA|NA|TRBV7-9
CASTPVDSSGANVLTF
TGTGCCAGTACCCCAGTCGACAGCTCTGGGGCCAACGTCCTGACTTTC
>TRBJ2-1|19|NA|TRBD2|TRBV2
CASSRPSGGPLSSYNEQFF
TGTGCCAGCAGCCGACCTAGCGGGGGGCCTTTGAGCTCCTACAATGAGCAGTTCTTC
>TRBJ2-1|15|NA|NA|TRBV9
CASSPRDRSYNEQFF
TGTGCCAGCAGCCCCCGGGACCGCTCCTACAATGAGCAGTTCTTC
>TRBJ2-1|15|NA|NA|TRBV5-6
CASSFLRSSYNEQFF
TGTGCCAGCAGCTTCCTCAGGAGCTCCTACAATGAGCAGTTCTTC
>TRBJ2-5|15|NA|TRBD2|TRBV11-2
CASSSGLAEQETQYF
TGTGCCAGCAGCTCGGGACTAGCGGAACAAGAGACCCAGTACTTC
>TRBJ2-1|14|once|TRBD2|TRBV7-9
CASSLSGGFNEQFF
TGTGCCAGCAGCTTAAGCGGGGGTTTTAATGAGCAGTTCTTC
>TRBJ2-5|14|few|NA|TRBV6-5
CASSYTQGGETQYF
TGTGCCAGCAGTTACACGCAGGGCGGAGAGACCCAGTACTTC
>TRBJ1-1|11|NA|NA|TRBV29-1
CSVELNTEAFF
TGCAGCGTTGAGTTGAACACTGAAGCTTTCTTT
>TRBJ1-2|13|once|NA|TRBV6-5
CASSGGTNYGYTF
TGTGCCAGCAGTGGGGGCACCAACTATGGCTACACCTTC
>TRBJ1-2|11|few|NA|TRBV2
CASSENTGYTF
TGTGCCAGCAGTGAGAATACGGGCTACACCTTC
>TRBJ1-1|13|NA|NA|TRBV25-1
CASSGRQGAEAFF
TGTGCCAGCAGTGGTCGGCAGGGCGCTGAAGCTTTCTTT
>TRBJ1-4|15|NA|NA|TRBV5-1
CASSRARGANEKLFF
TGCGCCAGCAGCCGAGCAAGGGGAGCTAATGAAAAACTGTTTTTT